This T cell receptor beta chain came from a study of cytomegalovirus exposure and HLA in healthy donors. Study overall: About 80 million unique TCRs, all from HLA-typed donors, were included in an early release of the data.

Notes on the study in general: Beyond CMV serostatus, there was no information to go on about immune exposure. Researchers reportedly found TCR beta sequences accurately predicted most subjects' HLA-A and HLA-B alleles.

Points on this clone: Its specificity is unknown.

The PCR was carried out with 60 Vbeta primers and 13 Jbeta primers. TCRdb keeps only in-frame clones here, not all; method: immunoSEQ multiplex PCR. The repertoire has approximately 180,000 clones, roughly 90% of them found once; the top ten carry about 0.23%. Every donor was a healthy person donating bone marrow. V gave up 1 base and J gave up 6 bases, with 15 bases separating them. The CDR3 loop spans 16 amino acids. Germline CDR1 and CDR2: SGHVS and FQNEAQ. This chain joins TRBV7-8 and TRBJ2-2; D is undetermined. The material sequenced was PBMCs. The origin of this receptor is a girl under three years old in good health and CMV-seronegative. The CDR3 is CASSLGRPSASGELFF. DNA for the CDR3: TGTGCCAGCAGCTTAGGCCGCCCGTCCGCGTCCGGGGAGCTGTTTTTT.